The rows below give T cell receptor beta chains drawn from one sample of a study of T cells after yellow fever vaccination. TCRdb recomputed calls from the 5' RACE reads with MiXCR, one row per CDR3 protein. The table shows hundreds of thousands of distinct CDR3 sequences, with 10% to 15% occurring only once. This sample comprised PBMCs, obtained on the day of the yellow fever booster vaccination. The source is a young man who received the YFV17D yellow fever vaccine. The CDR3 runs from the conserved cysteine through the conserved F or W. A D gene is named only where the DNA matches it firmly. Clone size is shown for a subset of rows, as once, few, many or a class of expanded clone.

j_call | v_call | d_call | clone_size | cdr3_aa | cdr3_nt
TRBJ2-3 | TRBV3-1 | - | few | CASSQEPDWSIADTQYF | TGTGCCAGCAGCCAAGAACCGGATTGGAGTATAGCAGATACGCAGTATTTT
TRBJ2-5 | TRBV12-3/TRBV12-4 | - | many | CASSLIETQYF | TGTGCCAGCAGCTTAATAGAGACCCAGTACTTC
TRBJ2-1 | TRBV6-5 | - | many | CASSYSAGWNEQFF | TGTGCCAGCAGTTACTCGGCAGGGTGGAATGAGCAGTTCTTC
TRBJ2-7 | TRBV28 | TRBD2 | - | CATRTSGPYEQYF | TGTGCCACCCGGACTAGCGGGCCGTACGAGCAGTACTTC
TRBJ1-5 | TRBV20-1 | - | - | CSAGRGAGRGQPQHF | TGCAGTGCTGGTAGAGGGGCAGGGAGGGGTCAGCCCCAGCATTTT
TRBJ2-2 | TRBV2 | TRBD2 | many | CASRATSSGELFF | TGTGCCAGCAGGGCGACTAGCTCCGGGGAGCTGTTTTTT
TRBJ2-7 | TRBV19 | TRBD1 | - | CASSIVIRQGRSEQYF | TGTGCCAGTAGTATAGTAATTCGACAGGGACGGAGCGAGCAGTACTTC
TRBJ2-4 | TRBV20-1 | - | - | CSARGRTKNIQYF | TGCAGTGCTAGAGGGCGCACCAAAAACATTCAGTACTTC
TRBJ2-1 | TRBV5-6 | TRBD2 | - | CASSFRGSVTYNEQFF | TGTGCCAGCAGCTTTCGCGGGAGTGTTACTTACAATGAGCAGTTCTTC
TRBJ2-2 | TRBV6-5 | - | - | CASSYSGGQELFF | TGTGCCAGCAGTTACTCGGGGGGACAGGAGCTGTTTTTT
TRBJ2-7 | TRBV12-3/TRBV12-4 | TRBD2 | - | CASRVTSGTYEQYF | TGTGCCAGCAGAGTGACTAGCGGGACGTACGAGCAGTACTTC
TRBJ2-5 | TRBV12-3/TRBV12-4 | - | few | CASSRGPTQETQYF | TGTGCCAGCAGCCGGGGACCAACCCAAGAGACCCAGTACTTC
TRBJ2-3 | TRBV29-1 | TRBD1 | - | CSVAGQGDRRSTDTQYF | TGCAGCGTGGCGGGACAGGGGGATCGGAGGAGCACAGATACGCAGTATTTT
TRBJ2-1 | TRBV7-2 | TRBD2 | - | CASSLARTSGRNEQFF | TGTGCCAGCAGCTTAGCGCGTACTAGCGGGAGAAATGAGCAGTTCTTC
TRBJ2-1 | TRBV20-1 | - | few | CSAPDFSNEQFF | TGCAGTGCTCCGGACTTCTCTAATGAGCAGTTCTTC
TRBJ2-3 | TRBV5-1 | TRBD1 | few | CASSATGDLSTDTQYF | TGCGCCAGCAGCGCGACAGGGGATCTGAGCACAGATACGCAGTATTTT
TRBJ1-1 | TRBV4-3 | - | - | CASSQEFYAVEAFF | TGCGCCAGCAGCCAAGAATTTTACGCTGTGGAAGCTTTCTTT